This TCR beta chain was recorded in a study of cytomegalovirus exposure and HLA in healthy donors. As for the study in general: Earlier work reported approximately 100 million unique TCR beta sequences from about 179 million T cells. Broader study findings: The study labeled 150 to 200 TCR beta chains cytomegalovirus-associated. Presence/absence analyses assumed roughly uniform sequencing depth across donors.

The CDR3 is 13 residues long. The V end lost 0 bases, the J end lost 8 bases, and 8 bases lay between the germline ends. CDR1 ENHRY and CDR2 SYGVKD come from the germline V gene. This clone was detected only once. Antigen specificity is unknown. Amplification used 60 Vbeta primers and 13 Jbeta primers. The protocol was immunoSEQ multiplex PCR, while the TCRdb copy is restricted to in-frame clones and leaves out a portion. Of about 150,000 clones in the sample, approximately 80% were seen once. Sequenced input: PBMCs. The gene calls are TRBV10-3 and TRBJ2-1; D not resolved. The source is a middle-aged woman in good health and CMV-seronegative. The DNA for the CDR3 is TGTGCCATCAGTGAGTCGAACAGCCATGAGCAGTTCTTC. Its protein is CAISESNSHEQFF.